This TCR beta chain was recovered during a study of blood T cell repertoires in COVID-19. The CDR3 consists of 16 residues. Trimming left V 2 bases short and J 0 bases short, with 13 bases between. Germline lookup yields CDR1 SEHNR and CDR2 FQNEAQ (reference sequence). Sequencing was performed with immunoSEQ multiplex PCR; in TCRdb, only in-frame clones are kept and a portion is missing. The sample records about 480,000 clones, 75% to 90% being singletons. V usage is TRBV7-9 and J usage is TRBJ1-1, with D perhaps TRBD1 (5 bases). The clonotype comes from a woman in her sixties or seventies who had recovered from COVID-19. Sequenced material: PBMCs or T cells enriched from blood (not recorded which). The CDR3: CASSLLRGGLNTEAFF. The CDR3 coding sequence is TGTGCCAGCAGCTTACTTAGGGGCGGATTGAACACTGAAGCTTTCTTT. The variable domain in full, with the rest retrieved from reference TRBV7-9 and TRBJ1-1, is DTGVSQNPRHKITKRGQNVTFRCDPISEHNRLYWYRQTLGQGPEFLTYFQNEAQLEKSRLLSDRFSAERPKGSFSTLEIQRTEQGDSAMYLCASSLLRGGLNTEAFFGQGTRLTVV.